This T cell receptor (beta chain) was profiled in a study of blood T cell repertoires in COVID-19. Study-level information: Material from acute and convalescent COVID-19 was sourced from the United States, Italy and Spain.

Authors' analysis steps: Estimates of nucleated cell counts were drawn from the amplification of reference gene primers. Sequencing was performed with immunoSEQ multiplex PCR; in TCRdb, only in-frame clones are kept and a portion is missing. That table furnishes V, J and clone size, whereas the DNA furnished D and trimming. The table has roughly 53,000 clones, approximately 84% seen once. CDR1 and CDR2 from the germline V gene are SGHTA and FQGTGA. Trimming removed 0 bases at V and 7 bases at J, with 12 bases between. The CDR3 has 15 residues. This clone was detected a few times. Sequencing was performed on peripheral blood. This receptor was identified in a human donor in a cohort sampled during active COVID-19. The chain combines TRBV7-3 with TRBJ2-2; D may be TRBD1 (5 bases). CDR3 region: CASSLTGRSSGELFF. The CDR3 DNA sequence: TGTGCCAGCAGCTTAACGGGGCGGAGTAGCGGGGAGCTGTTTTTT.